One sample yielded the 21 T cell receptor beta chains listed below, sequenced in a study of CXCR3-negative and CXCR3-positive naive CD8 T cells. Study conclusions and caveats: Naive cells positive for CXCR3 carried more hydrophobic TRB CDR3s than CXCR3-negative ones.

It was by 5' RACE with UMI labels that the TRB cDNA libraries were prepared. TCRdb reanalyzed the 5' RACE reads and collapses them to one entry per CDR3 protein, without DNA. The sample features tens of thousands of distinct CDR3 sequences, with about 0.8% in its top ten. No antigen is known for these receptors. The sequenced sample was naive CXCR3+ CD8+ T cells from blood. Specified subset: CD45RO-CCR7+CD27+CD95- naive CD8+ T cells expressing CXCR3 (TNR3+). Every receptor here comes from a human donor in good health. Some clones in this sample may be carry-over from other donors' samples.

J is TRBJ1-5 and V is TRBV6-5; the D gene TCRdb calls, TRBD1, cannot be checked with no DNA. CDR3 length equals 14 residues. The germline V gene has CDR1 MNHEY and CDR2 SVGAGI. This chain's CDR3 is CASSYLQGDQPQHF.

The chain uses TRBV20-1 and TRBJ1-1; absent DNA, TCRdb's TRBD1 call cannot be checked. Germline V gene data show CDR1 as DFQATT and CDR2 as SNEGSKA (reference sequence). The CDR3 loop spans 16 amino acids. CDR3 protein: CSASPGVRVMNTEAFF.

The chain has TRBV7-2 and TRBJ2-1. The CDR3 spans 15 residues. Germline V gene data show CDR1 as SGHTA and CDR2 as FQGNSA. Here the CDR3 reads CASSLINQWGNEQFF.

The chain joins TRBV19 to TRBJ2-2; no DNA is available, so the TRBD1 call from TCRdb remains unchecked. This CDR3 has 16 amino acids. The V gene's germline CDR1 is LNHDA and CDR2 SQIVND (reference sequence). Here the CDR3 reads CASSSPGGTNTGELFF.

CDR3 in amino acids: CASSGEWETQYF. This chain connects TRBV6-5 to TRBJ2-5. Germline CDR1 and CDR2: MNHEY and SVGAGI. This CDR3 is 12 amino acids long.

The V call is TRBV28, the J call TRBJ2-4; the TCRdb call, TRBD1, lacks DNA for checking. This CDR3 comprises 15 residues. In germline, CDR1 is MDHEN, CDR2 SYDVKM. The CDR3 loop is CASSPVLKSKNIQYF.

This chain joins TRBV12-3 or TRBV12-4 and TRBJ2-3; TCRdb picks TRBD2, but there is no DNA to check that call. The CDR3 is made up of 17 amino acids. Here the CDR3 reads CASSSSPSGSMTDTQYF.

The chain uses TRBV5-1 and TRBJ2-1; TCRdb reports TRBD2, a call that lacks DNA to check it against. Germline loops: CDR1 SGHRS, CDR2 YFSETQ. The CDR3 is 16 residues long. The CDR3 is CASSSGPPNSYNEQFF.

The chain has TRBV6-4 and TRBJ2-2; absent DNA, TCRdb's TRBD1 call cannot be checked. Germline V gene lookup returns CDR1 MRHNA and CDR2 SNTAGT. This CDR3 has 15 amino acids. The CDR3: CASSLSQGDTGELFF.

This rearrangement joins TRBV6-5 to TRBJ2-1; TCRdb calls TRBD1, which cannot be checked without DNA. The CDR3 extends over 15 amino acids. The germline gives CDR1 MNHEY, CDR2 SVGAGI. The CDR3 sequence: CASSYGGGLYNEQFF.

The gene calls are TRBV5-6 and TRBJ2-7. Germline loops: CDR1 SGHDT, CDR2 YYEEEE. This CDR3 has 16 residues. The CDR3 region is CASSSGDHDTSYEQYF.

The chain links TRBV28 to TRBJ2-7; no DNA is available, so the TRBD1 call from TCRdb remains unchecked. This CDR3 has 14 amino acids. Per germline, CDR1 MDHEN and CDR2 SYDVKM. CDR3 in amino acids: CASRRDTGFYEQYF.

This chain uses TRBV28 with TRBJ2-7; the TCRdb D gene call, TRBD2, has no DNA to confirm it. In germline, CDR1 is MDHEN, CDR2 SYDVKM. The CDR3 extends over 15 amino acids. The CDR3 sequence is CASRIAGGVYYEQYF.

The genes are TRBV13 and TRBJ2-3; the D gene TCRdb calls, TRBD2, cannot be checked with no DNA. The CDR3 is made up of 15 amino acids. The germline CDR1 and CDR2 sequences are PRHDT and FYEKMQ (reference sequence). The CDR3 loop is CASSPPTSRTDTQYF.

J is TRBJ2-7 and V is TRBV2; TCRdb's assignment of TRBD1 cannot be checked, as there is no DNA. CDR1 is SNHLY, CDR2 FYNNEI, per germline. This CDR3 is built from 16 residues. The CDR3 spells CASLVWSGEIPYEQYF.

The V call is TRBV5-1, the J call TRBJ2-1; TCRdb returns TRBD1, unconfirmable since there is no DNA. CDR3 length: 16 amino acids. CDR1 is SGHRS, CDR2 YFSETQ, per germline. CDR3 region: CASSVMPALSYNEQFF. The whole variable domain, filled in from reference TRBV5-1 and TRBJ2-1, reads KAGVTQTPRYLIKTRGQQVTLSCSPISGHRSVSWYQQTPGQGLQFLFEYFSETQRNKGNFPGRFSGRQFSNSRSEMNVSTLELGDSALYLCASSVMPALSYNEQFFGPGTRLTVL.

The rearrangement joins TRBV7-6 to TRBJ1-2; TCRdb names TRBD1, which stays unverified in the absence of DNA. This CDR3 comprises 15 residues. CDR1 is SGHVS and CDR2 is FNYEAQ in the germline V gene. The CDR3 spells CASSLLEGSDYGYTF.

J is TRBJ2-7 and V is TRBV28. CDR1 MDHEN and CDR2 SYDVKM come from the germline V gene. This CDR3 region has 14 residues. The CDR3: CASSYAYGPYEQYF.

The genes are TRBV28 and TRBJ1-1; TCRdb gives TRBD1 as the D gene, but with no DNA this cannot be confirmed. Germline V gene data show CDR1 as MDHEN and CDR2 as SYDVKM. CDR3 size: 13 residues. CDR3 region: CASIGQPNTEAFF.

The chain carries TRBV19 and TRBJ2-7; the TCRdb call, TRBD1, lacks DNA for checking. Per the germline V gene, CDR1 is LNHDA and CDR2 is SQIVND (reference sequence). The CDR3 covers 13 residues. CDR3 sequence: CASSPTGVSEQYF.

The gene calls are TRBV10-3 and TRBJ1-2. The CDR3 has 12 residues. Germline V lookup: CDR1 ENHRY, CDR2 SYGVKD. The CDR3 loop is CAISREGPGYTF.